These T cell receptor beta chains were read from a single sample in a study of T cells in tuberculosis. The method was immunoSEQ multiplex PCR; TCRdb's version includes in-frame clones alone and lacks a portion of them. Of around 30,000 clones listed, approximately 95% are singletons. The sequencing input was PBMCs. The receptor source for this set is a donor between 10 and 35 years old with latent tuberculosis or without tuberculosis infection. The conserved cysteine and the conserved F or W are not part of the CDR3 here.

ASRPDRNQETQY	12	TRBV11-2
ASSESVGGSTDTQY	14	TRBV6-4
ASSLGRLATDTQY	13	TRBV5-5
ASSQVGAYEQY	11	TRBV4-1
ASRYRGEAF	9	TRBV28
ASSQVTGGISNQPQH	15	TRBV4-1
ASSSPRAGYSPLH	13	TRBV7-8
ASSQGQGRTEAF	12	TRBV28
ASSLTSFNEQF	11	TRBV7-3
ATSRTRVNTEAF	12	TRBV15
ASSPRNRETNEKLF	14	TRBV19
ASSTGTSGVAGELF	14	TRBV5-1
ASSEGQGRISGELF	14	TRBV6-1
ASSLGARLNEQF	12	TRBV19
ASSQEPSGGVGELF	14	TRBV4-2
ASSNQGRMGEKLF	13	TRBV28
ASVLMGTGDEQY	12	TRBV7-9
ASSPLTGLTEAF	12	TRBV4-2
ASSLESGGGTEAF	13	TRBV5-1
ASSLGAARYEQY	12	TRBV5-1
ASSLARGGVVRRNQPQH	17	TRBV7-9
ASRGGLTTNEKLF	13	TRBV6-6
ASSSGLNEQF	10	TRBV6-5
ASTLREDYPTYEQY	14	TRBV5-1
ASSKMTGQETQY	12	TRBV7-2
ASSVDSMNTEAF	12	TRBV5-1
ATSRDQIDTQY	11	TRBV15
ASRPMDSYNTEAF	13	TRBV5-1
ASSLLSSGSLSSYNEQF	17	TRBV27
ASSPDIVYTEAF	12	TRBV6-5
ASSRDGAYNSPLH	13	TRBV27
ASSGILAAGRNYGYT	15	TRBV19
ASSVGAPAPLH	11	TRBV2
ASKIQGYNSPLH	12	TRBV27
ASSLGQSSGNTIY	13	TRBV7-2
ASSTWDSSGANVLT	14	TRBV11-2
ASSAMGTGNTDTQY	14	TRBV6-1
ASSLDLGTGMTEAF	14	TRBV11-1
ASSRPAGGTYEQY	13	TRBV28
ASSPAGQGATEAF	13	TRBV28
ASSPLAGGGETQY	13	TRBV6-5
ASSPQGRQAGELF	13	TRBV4-2
ASSLSSGSYNEQF	13	TRBV5-1
ASSTGQQETQY	11	TRBV28
ASRAGQGLFEAF	12	TRBV27
ATSRDRGPGEAF	12	TRBV15
ASSLRGFSGNTIY	13	TRBV5-6
ASSQGWEGTGELF	13	TRBV4-3
ASSPPGGDTQY	11	TRBV19
ASSLGHNNEQF	11	TRBV18
ASSDWLAGAKTQY	13	TRBV10-2
ASSPSGGTVGQF	12	TRBV5-6
ASSARLGYEQY	11	TRBV7-9
ASSNGQETQY	10	TRBV9
ASRPSVGLGTTSLTRY	16	TRBV7-4